Below are 5 T cell receptor beta chains sequenced from a single sample in a study of regulatory T cells in long-lasting Graves disease. As for time point: persistent/refractory GD, antithyroid drugs over 5 years with positive TRAb. Following extraction of RNA from PBMCs, that RNA was used to make the TCR library. Arm-PCR of CDR3 regions and iRepertoire HTBI primers were the basis on which TCR beta libraries were built. TCRdb re-analysed the multiplex PCR reads in MiXCR, keeping a single row per CDR3 protein. The sample shows 300,000 to 500,000 distinct CDR3 sequences, less than 25% of them seen only once. The material sequenced was peripheral blood mononuclear cells (PBMCs), taken when the disease was refractory, from a patient treated with antithyroid drugs. The receptors were sampled from a female donor with Graves disease.

In its sample, this clonotype was seen many times. V is TRBV27 and J is TRBJ1-2, with D possibly matching TRBD1 (6 bases). The germline V and J ends were trimmed by 5 bases and 7 bases, with 23 bases remaining between them. Germline lookup yields CDR1 MNHEY and CDR2 SMNVEV (reference sequence). CDR3 length: 16 residues. In DNA form, the CDR3 reads TGTGCCAGCAGTGCACAGGGAGGGGGACGGGAGGGTGGCTACACCTTC. Protein: CASSAQGGGREGGYTF.

This clonotype was seen at least ten times. The V gene is TRBV6-1, the J gene TRBJ1-5; TRBD1 is a possible D gene (5 bases). The CDR3 contains 14 residues. The germline gives CDR1 MNHNS, CDR2 SASEGT. The ends were cut back, 6 bases at V and 0 bases at J, with 9 bases in the middle. As DNA, the CDR3 is TGTGCCAGCAGCCCGGACACTAGCAATCAGCCCCAGCATTTT. Its translation: CASSPDTSNQPQHF.

The rearrangement uses TRBV6-1 and TRBJ2-7; TRBD2 aligns across 7 bases. The CDR3 covers 15 residues. Unmatched junction bases numbered 15, after V lost 4 bases and J lost 9 bases. From germline, CDR1 is MNHNS and CDR2 SASEGT. Written as DNA, the CDR3 is TGTGCCAGCAGTGCCTCCGGGACTATAACTACGGTGCAGTACTTC. Encoded protein: CASSASGTITTVQYF.

This clonotype has only a few counts. This chain uses TRBV4-3 with TRBJ1-1; no clear D. Germline V lookup: CDR1 LGHNA, CDR2 YSLEER. This CDR3 region has 14 residues. V lost 2 bases, J lost 2 bases, and 9 bases lay in between. The CDR3: CASSQSIENTEAFF. The CDR3 nucleotides read TGCGCCAGCAGCCAAAGTATAGAAAACACTGAAGCTTTCTTT.

This clonotype has a handful of counts. This sequence joins TRBV2 and TRBJ2-3; the match to TRBD2 covers 7 bases. The CDR3 spans 13 residues. Germline CDR1 is SNHLY and CDR2 is FYNNEI. V shed 7 bases, J shed 4 bases, and the junction held 5 bases outside the gene matches. The CDR3 sequence is CASNGGSPDTQYF. CDR3 nucleotide sequence: TGTGCCAGCAATGGCGGGAGCCCAGATACGCAGTATTTT.